The 14 T cell receptor beta chains below all came from one sample that was sequenced in a study of tumor-infiltrating lymphocytes in primary liver carcinoma. From 500 ng of total RNA, TCR beta-specific cDNA was reverse-transcribed using a constant-region primer. Libraries for TCR beta were built through three nested multiplex PCR rounds, which together made up a slightly modified ARM-PCR procedure. The opening two PCR rounds, around 11 cycles each, paired TRBV1-TRBV30 forward primers with a C-beta reverse primer. TCRdb called the multiplex PCR reads again in MiXCR, with one record for every CDR3 protein. The data contain about 50,000 distinct CDR3 sequences, about 77% of them singletons. Taking about 20-31 mg of unsorted bulk tissue, the authors co-extracted RNA and DNA. Sequenced material: liver tumor tissue from sampling region 5. Subset denoted: tumor region T5, tumor centre. All receptors come from a middle-aged man with primary liver carcinoma and hepatitis B virus infection.

The chain recombines TRBV6-6 with TRBJ1-1; D is undetermined. Germline CDR1 is MNHNY and CDR2 is SVGAGI (reference sequence). The CDR3 loop spans 14 amino acids. Trimming pared 6 bases from V and 5 bases from J, leaving 16 bases between. The CDR3 region is CASSGTEVRTEAFF. CDR3 DNA sequence: TGTGCCAGCAGCGGTACAGAGGTAAGGACTGAAGCTTTCTTT.

This clonotype was observed at least ten times. The chain employs TRBV5-1 and TRBJ2-7, with 7 bases lining up with TRBD2. The germline V gene encodes CDR1 SGHRS and CDR2 YFSETQ. The V and J ends lost 4 bases and 3 bases, in that order; junction bases with no gene match: 7. The CDR3 is 14 residues long. The CDR3 region has the DNA TGCGCCAGCAGCCCAGCGGGACGGTACTACGAGCAGTACTTC. Its protein product is CASSPAGRYYEQYF.

In regard to this clonotype: The junction and the germline gene differ at one end; a read error may be behind it. The V and J genes are TRBV14 and TRBJ2-3; 8 bases line up with TRBD1. The CDR3 covers 16 residues. The V gene's germline CDR1 is SGHDN and CDR2 FVKESK. In DNA form, the CDR3 reads TGTACCAGCAAGCAACGACAGGGGAGAGGGACAGATACGCAGTATTTT. Translation: CTSKQRQGRGTDTQYF.

Remarks on this clonotype: The junction departs from the called germline gene at one end, perhaps through a read error. V usage is TRBV12-3 or TRBV12-4 and J usage is TRBJ1-1; no reliable D call. The CDR3 consists of 14 residues. CDR3 sequence (DNA): TGTTCCAGCAGCTCTTCCAATGCGAACACTGTAGCTTTCTTT. Translation gives CSSSSSNANTVAFF.

This clonotype was seen a few times. The rearrangement uses TRBV29-1 and TRBJ2-5; 8 positions match TRBD1. V lost 4 bases to trimming and J lost 9 bases; unmatched junction nucleotides: 16. The CDR3 is 15 amino acids. Germline CDR1 reads SQVTM; CDR2 reads ANQGSEA. CDR3 amino acids: CSVGGTGPPREAQYF. The CDR3, as DNA: TGCAGCGTTGGTGGGACAGGACCTCCGAGGGAGGCCCAGTACTTC.

The rearrangement links TRBV4-2 to TRBJ1-2, with TRBD1 as a possible D gene (6 bases). The CDR3 is 16 residues long. Germline CDR1 LGHNA, CDR2 YNFKEQ. V lost 1 base and J 3 bases, leaving 15 bases between the germline ends. The CDR3 spells CASSQAGADDDYGYTF. CDR3 coding DNA: TGTGCCAGCAGCCAAGCAGGGGCGGACGATGACTATGGCTACACCTTC.

This sequence joins TRBV11-2 and TRBJ2-1, with 10 bases fitting TRBD2. Germline-derived CDR1 and CDR2 are SGHAT and FQNNGV. This CDR3 is built from 19 residues. After removal of 3 bases from V and 8 bases from J, the junction contained 19 bases not matched to a gene. CDR3 sequence (DNA): TGTGCCAGCAGCTTCCAATGGGTGTCTGGGACTAGCGAGTGTCATGAGCAGTTCTTC. Its translation is CASSFQWVSGTSECHEQFF.

This chain uses TRBV11-2 with TRBJ2-2, with D perhaps TRBD1 or TRBD2 (5 bases each). The V gene's germline CDR1 is SGHAT and CDR2 FQNNGV. Trimming removed 1 base at V and 5 bases at J, with 11 bases between. There are 15 residues in the CDR3. The CDR3 sequence: CASSLAVGRTGELFF. The CDR3 region has the DNA TGTGCCAGCAGCTTAGCCGTGGGACGAACCGGGGAGCTGTTTTTT. The full variable domain, its missing parts supplied by reference TRBV11-2 and TRBJ2-2, is EAGVAQSPRYKIIEKRQSVAFWCNPISGHATLYWYQQILGQGPKLLIQFQNNGVVDDSQLPKDRFSAERLKGVDSTLKIQPAKLEDSAVYLCASSLAVGRTGELFFGEGSRLTVL.

A word on this clonotype: A much more abundant neighbour one base away suggests this may be a read error. The V and J genes are TRBV9 and TRBJ2-2; D is tentatively TRBD1 or TRBD2 (6 bases each). The CDR3 extends over 12 amino acids. CDR1 is SGDLS and CDR2 is YYNGEE in the germline V gene. Written as DNA, the CDR3 is TGTGTCAGCAGCAGGGGAGGCGGGGAGCTGTTTTTT. This gives the protein CVSSRGGGELFF.

This chain links TRBV11-1 with TRBJ2-4; weak D call: TRBD2 (6 bases). This CDR3 is 17 amino acids long. V was pared by 5 bases and J by 13 bases, with 30 bases between. Germline CDR1 is SGHAT and CDR2 is FQDESV (reference sequence). The CDR3 here is CASSLPGTCGTKNTQYF. The CDR3 region has the DNA TGTGCCAGCAGCCTTCCCGGGACTTGCGGAACCAAAAACACCCAGTACTTC.

The CDR3, as DNA: TGTGCCAGCACTTCAGTCGAGGGCCGATCGGGGAAGCTGTTTTTT. It is translated as CASTSVEGRSGKLFF. The chain links TRBV28 to TRBJ2-2; the D gene is possibly TRBD2 (5 bases). V lost 7 bases and J 12 bases, leaving 24 bases between the germline ends. CDR3 length: 15 amino acids. Germline values: CDR1 MDHEN, CDR2 SYDVKM.

The V gene is TRBV6-5, the J gene TRBJ1-5; D ambiguous. V shed 5 bases and J shed 5 bases, with 10 bases lying between them. The length of the CDR3 is 13 residues. Germline V gives CDR1 MNHEY, CDR2 SVGAGI. CDR3 in amino acids: CASSDGRDQPQHF. In DNA, the CDR3 is TGTGCCAGCAGTGACGGACGAGATCAGCCCCAGCATTTT.

In regard to this clonotype: A read error may account for a junction end that differs from germline. This chain links TRBV4-3 with TRBJ1-2; possible D gene TRBD1, 6 bases. Germline V gene lookup returns CDR1 LGHNA and CDR2 YSLEER. The CDR3 covers 15 residues. The CDR3, as DNA: TGCGCCAGCAACCAGAGTCCCAGGGGATCCTATGACTACACCTTC. It specifies CASNQSPRGSYDYTF.

At least ten counts were recorded for this clonotype. The gene calls are TRBV7-3 and TRBJ2-1; D not certain. The CDR3 is 16 residues long. The germline gives CDR1 SGHTA, CDR2 FQGTGA. V gave up 1 base and J gave up 0 bases, with 10 bases separating them. The CDR3: CASSLNGPNSYNEQFF. The DNA of the CDR3 is TGTGCCAGCAGCTTAAACGGCCCAAACTCCTACAATGAGCAGTTCTTC.